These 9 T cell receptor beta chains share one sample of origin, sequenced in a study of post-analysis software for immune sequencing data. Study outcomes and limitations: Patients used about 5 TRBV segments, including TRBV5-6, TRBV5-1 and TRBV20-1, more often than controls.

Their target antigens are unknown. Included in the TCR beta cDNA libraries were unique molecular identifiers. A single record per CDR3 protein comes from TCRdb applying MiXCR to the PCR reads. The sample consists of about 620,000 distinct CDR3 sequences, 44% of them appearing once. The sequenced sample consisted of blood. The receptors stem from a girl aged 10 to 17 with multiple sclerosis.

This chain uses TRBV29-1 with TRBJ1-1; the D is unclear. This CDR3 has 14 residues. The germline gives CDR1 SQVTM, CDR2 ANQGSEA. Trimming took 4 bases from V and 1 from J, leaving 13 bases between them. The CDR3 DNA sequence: TGCAGCGTTGTCCTGAAGCCACGGAACACTGAAGCTTTCTTT. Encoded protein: CSVVLKPRNTEAFF.

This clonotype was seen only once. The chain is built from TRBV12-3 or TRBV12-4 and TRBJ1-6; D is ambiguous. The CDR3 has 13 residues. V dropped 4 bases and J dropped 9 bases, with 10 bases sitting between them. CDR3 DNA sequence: TGTGCCAGCAGTTCGGTCCTGGGTTCACCCCTCCACTTT. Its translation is CASSSVLGSPLHF.

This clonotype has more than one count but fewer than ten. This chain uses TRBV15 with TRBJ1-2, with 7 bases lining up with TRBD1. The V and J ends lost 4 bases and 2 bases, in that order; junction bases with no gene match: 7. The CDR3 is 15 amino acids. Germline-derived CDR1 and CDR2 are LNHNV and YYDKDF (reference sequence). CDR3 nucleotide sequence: TGTGCCACCAGCACCTGGACAGGCTCCAACTATGGCTACACCTTC. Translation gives CATSTWTGSNYGYTF.

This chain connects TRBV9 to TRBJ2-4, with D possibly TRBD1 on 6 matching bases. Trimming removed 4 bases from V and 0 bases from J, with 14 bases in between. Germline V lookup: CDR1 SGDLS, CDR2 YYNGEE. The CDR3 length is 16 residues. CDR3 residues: CASSLGQPLAKNIQYF. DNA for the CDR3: TGTGCCAGCAGCCTAGGACAGCCCCTAGCCAAAAACATTCAGTACTTC.

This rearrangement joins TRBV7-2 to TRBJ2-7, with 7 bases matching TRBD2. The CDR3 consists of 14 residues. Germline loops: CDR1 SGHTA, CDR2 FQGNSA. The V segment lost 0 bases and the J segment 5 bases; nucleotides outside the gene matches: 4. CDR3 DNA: TGTGCCAGCAGCTTAGCGGCGGGAGCAAACGAGCAGTACTTC. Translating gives CASSLAAGANEQYF.

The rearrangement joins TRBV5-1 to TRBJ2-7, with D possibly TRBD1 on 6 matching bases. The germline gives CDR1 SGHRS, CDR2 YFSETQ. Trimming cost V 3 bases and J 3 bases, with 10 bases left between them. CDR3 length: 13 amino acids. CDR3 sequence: CASSSGHIYEQYF. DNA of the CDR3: TGCGCCAGCAGCTCGGGACATATCTACGAGCAGTACTTC.

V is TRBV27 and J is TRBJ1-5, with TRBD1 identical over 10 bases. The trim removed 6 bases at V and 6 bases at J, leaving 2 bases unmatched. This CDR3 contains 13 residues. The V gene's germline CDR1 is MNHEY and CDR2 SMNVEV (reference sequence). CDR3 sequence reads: CASRGTGAQPQHF. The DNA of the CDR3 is TGTGCCAGCAGAGGGACAGGGGCTCAGCCCCAGCATTTT.

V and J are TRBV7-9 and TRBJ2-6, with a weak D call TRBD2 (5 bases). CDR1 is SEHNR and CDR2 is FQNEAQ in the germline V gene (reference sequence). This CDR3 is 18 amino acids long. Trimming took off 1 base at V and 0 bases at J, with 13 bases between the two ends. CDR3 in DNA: TGTGCCAGCAGCTTAGTTAAGGACTCCTACTCTGGGGCCAACGTCCTGACTTTC. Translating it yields CASSLVKDSYSGANVLTF.

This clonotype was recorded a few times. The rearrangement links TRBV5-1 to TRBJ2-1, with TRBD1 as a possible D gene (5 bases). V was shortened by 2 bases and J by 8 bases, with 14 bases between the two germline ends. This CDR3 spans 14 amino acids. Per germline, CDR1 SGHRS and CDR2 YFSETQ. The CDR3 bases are TGCGCCAGCAGCTTCAGTCAGGGAAAAGATGAGCAGTTCTTC. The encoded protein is CASSFSQGKDEQFF.